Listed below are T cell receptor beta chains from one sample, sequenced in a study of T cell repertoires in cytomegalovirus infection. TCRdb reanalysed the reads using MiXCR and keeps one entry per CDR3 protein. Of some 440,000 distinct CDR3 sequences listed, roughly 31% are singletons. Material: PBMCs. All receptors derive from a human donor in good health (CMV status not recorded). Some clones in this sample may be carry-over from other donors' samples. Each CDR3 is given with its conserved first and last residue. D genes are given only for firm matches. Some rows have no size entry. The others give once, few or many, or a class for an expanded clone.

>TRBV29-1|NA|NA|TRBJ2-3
CSVSTSPDTQYF
TGCAGCGTCTCGACTAGTCCAGATACGCAGTATTTT
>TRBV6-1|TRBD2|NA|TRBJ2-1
CASSKAGGTYNEQFF
TGTGCCAGCAGTAAAGCGGGGGGTACCTACAATGAGCAGTTCTTC
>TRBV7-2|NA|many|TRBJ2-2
CASSLAPTGAAGELFF
TGTGCCAGCAGCTTGGCCCCCACGGGGGCCGCCGGGGAGCTGTTTTTT
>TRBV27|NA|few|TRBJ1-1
CASSFISENTEAFF
TGTGCCAGCAGTTTTATCTCGGAAAACACTGAAGCTTTCTTT
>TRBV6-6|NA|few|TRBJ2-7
CASSLGGRNEQYF
TGTGCCAGCAGTTTGGGGGGGCGAAACGAGCAGTACTTC
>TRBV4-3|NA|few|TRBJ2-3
CASSQAEGSVSTDTQYF
TGCGCCAGCAGCCAAGCCGAGGGGAGTGTAAGCACAGATACGCAGTATTTT
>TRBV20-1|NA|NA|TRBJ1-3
CSALVGNTIYF
TGCAGTGCTCTAGTAGGAAACACCATATATTTT
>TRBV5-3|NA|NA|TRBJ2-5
CASRDGVSQETQYF
TGTGCCAGCCGCGATGGGGTTAGCCAAGAGACCCAGTACTTC
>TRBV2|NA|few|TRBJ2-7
CASRTRSSSYEQYF
TGTGCCAGCAGGACACGGTCGAGCTCCTACGAGCAGTACTTC
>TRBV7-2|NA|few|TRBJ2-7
CASSSPSTYEQYF
TGTGCCAGCAGCTCGCCAAGCACCTACGAGCAGTACTTC
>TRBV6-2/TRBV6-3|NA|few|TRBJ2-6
CASSGGAGANVLTF
TGTGCCAGCAGTGGGGGAGCAGGGGCCAACGTCCTGACTTTC
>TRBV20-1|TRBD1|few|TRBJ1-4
CSAGTGGNEKLFF
TGCAGTGCTGGGACAGGGGGTAATGAAAAACTGTTTTTT
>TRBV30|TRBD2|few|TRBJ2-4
CACRASGANKNIQYF
TGTGCCTGCCGGGCTAGCGGGGCAAACAAAAACATTCAGTACTTC
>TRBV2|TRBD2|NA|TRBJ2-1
CASGLAGGYNEQFF
TGTGCCAGTGGACTAGCGGGGGGGTACAATGAGCAGTTCTTC
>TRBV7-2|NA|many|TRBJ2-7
CASSLRQEQYF
TGTGCCAGCAGCTTAAGGCAGGAGCAGTACTTC
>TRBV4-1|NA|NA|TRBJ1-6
CASSKDRGTYNSPLHF
TGCGCCAGCAGCAAAGACAGAGGGACCTATAATTCACCCCTCCACTTT
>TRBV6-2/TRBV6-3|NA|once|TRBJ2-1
CASSYRPGTSTNEQFF
TGTGCCAGCAGTTACCGGCCCGGGACGAGTACCAATGAGCAGTTCTTC
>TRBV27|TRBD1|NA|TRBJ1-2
CASSSTGPYGYTF
TGTGCCAGCAGCTCGACAGGGCCCTATGGCTACACCTTC
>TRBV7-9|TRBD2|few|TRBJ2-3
CASSPVSGGADTQYF
TGTGCCAGCAGCCCCGTTAGCGGGGGGGCAGATACGCAGTATTTT
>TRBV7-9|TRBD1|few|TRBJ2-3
CASSSGQGSADTQYF
TGTGCCAGCAGTTCGGGACAGGGAAGCGCAGATACGCAGTATTTT
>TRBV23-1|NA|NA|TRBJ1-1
CASSHGKAEALF
TGCGCCAGCAGTCATGGTAAAGCTGAAGCTTTATTT
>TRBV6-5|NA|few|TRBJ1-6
CASRNKGHLWGSPLHF
TGTGCCAGCAGGAATAAGGGACACCTCTGGGGTTCACCCCTCCACTTT
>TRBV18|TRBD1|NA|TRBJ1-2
CASSSLGQGARDYGYTF
TGTGCCAGCTCAAGTCTGGGACAGGGGGCGCGGGACTATGGCTACACCTTC
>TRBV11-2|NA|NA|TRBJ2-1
CASASFNEQFF
TGTGCCAGCGCTAGCTTCAATGAGCAGTTCTTC
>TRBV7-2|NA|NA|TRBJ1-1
CDSSLEPLDTEAFF
TGTGACAGCAGCTTAGAACCCCTTGACACTGAAGCTTTCTTT
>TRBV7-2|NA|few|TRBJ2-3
CASSLGQRNTDTQYF
TGTGCCAGCAGCTTAGGCCAACGGAACACAGATACGCAGTATTTT
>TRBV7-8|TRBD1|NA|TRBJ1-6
CACRKDRGGTPSHF
TGTGCCTGCAGGAAGGACAGGGGAGGGACACCCAGCCACTTT
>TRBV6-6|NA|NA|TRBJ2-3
CASSYEQGTDTQYF
TGTGCCAGCAGTTACGAGCAGGGAACAGATACGCAGTATTTT
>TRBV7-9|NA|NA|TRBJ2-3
CASSLAGAPDTQYF
TGTGCCAGCAGCTTAGCAGGGGCCCCAGATACGCAGTATTTT
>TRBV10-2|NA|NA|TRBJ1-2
CAISQQNIFNYGYTF
TGCGCCATCAGTCAACAGAATATTTTTAACTATGGCTACACCTTC
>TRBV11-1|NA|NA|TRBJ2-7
CASSPQISVDYEQYF
TGTGCCAGCAGCCCCCAAATTAGCGTGGACTACGAGCAGTACTTC
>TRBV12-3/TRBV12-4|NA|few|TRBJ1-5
CASSLNFRDSNQPQHF
TGTGCCAGCAGTTTAAATTTCCGAGACAGCAATCAGCCCCAGCATTTT
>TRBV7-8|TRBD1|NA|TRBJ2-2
CASRLGTGHNTGERFF
TGTGCCAGCAGACTAGGGACAGGACATAACACCGGGGAGCGTTTTTTT
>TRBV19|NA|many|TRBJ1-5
CASKVAGDQPQHF
TGTGCCAGTAAGGTCGCGGGGGACCAGCCCCAGCATTTT
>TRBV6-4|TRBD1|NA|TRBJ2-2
CASSEQGASTGELFF
TGTGCCAGCAGTGAGCAGGGGGCAAGCACCGGGGAGCTGTTTTTT
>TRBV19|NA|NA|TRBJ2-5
CASSFGTRETQYF
TGTGCCAGTAGTTTCGGGACAAGGGAGACCCAGTACTTC
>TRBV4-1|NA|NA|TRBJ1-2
CASSQVDSLDYGYTF
TGCGCCAGCAGCCAAGTAGACAGCTTGGACTATGGCTACACCTTC
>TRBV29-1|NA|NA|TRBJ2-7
CSVVADSYEQYF
TGCAGCGTTGTGGCGGACTCCTACGAGCAGTACTTC
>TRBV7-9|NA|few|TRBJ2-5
CASSLEVSQETQYF
TGTGCCAGCAGCTTAGAGGTCAGCCAAGAGACCCAGTACTTC
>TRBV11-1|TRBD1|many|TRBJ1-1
CASSLGGQLNTEAFF
TGTGCCAGCAGCTTAGGGGGACAGCTGAACACTGAAGCTTTCTTT
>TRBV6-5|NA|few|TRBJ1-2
CASRESRSGINYGYTF
TGTGCCAGCAGAGAAAGCCGCTCAGGGATTAACTATGGCTACACCTTC
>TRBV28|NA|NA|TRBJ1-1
CASSLSVLGTEAFF
TGTGCCAGCAGTTTAAGCGTCTTGGGCACTGAAGCTTTCTTT
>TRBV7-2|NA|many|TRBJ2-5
CASSLVLSQETQYF
TGTGCCAGCAGCTTAGTGTTATCACAAGAGACCCAGTACTTC
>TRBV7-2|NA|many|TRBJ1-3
CASSPMGGPGTNTIYF
TGTGCCAGCAGCCCAATGGGGGGCCCAGGGACAAACACCATATATTTT
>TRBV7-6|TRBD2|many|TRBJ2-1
CASSLNSGGAIGEQFF
TGTGCCAGCAGCTTAAATAGCGGGGGGGCTATTGGTGAGCAGTTCTTC
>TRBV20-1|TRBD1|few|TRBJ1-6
CSARDLGTGDSPLHF
TGCAGTGCTAGAGACTTAGGGACAGGGGACTCACCCCTCCACTTT
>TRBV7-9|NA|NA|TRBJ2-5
CASSLMGAETQYF
TGTGCCAGCAGCTTAATGGGGGCAGAGACCCAGTACTTC
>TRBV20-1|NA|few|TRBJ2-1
CSASPTGRAGAWVNEQFF
TGCAGTGCTAGCCCCACCGGTAGGGCGGGGGCTTGGGTTAATGAGCAGTTCTTC
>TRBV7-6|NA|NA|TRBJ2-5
CASSSQPSPGRHEETQYF
TGTGCCAGCAGCTCTCAACCCTCCCCGGGACGTCACGAAGAGACCCAGTACTTC